This T cell receptor beta chain stems from a study of control samples from healthy donors and cancer patients. Germline CDR1 reads MNHEY; CDR2 reads SMNVEV (reference sequence). CDR3 size: 16 residues. V dropped 5 bases and J dropped 4 bases, with 18 bases sitting between them. TCRdb keeps only in-frame clones here, not all; method: immunoSEQ multiplex PCR. Among roughly 150,000 clones listed, more than 85% were seen once. J is TRBJ1-5 and V is TRBV27; D might be TRBD1 (5 bases). The receptor was derived from a young woman in good health. The sequenced material came from blood. CDR3 residues: CASSPSGGTANQPQHF. The DNA of the CDR3 is TGTGCCAGCAGTCCAAGCGGCGGGACGGCTAATCAGCCCCAGCATTTT.